Each of the 8 T cell receptor beta chains below was sequenced from the same sample in a study of T cell responses to AZD1222 COVID-19 vaccine. The table came from immunoSEQ multiplex PCR; TCRdb's copy has only in-frame clones and leaves some out. The repertoire holds 180,000 or so clones, with 85% to 95% as singletons. Here the sequenced sample was peripheral blood, taken 28 days after the second AZD1222 dose. These receptor sequences come from an adult who received the AZD1222 COVID-19 vaccine.

The gene calls are TRBV29-1 and TRBJ2-7; 7 bases are shared with TRBD2. CDR3 size: 16 residues. With V trimmed by 1 base and J by 6 bases, 15 bases remained unmatched. Looked up from germline, CDR1 is SQVTM and CDR2 is ANQGSEA. This chain's CDR3 is CSVEAPPGTNSREQYF. The DNA of the CDR3 is TGCAGCGTTGAAGCCCCGCCCGGGACTAACTCCCGCGAGCAGTACTTC.

V usage is TRBV7-2 and J usage is TRBJ1-2; D is ambiguous. Germline loops: CDR1 SGHTA, CDR2 FQGNSA. This CDR3 has 15 amino acids. The V and J ends lost 5 bases and 1 base respectively, with 14 bases between them. CDR3 region: CASSETGVLNYGYTF. The CDR3 bases are TGTGCCAGCAGCGAGACGGGCGTTCTTAACTATGGCTACACCTTC.

The chain links TRBV2 to TRBJ2-3; 10 bases map to TRBD2. The CDR3 is 13 residues long. V lost 7 bases to trimming and J lost 4 bases; unmatched junction nucleotides: 2. Germline lookup yields CDR1 SNHLY and CDR2 FYNNEI. The CDR3 is CASMLAGADTQYF. DNA of the CDR3: TGTGCCAGCATGCTAGCGGGAGCAGATACGCAGTATTTT.

V gene TRBV6-6 combines with J gene TRBJ2-2; the D gene could be TRBD1 or TRBD2 (5 bases each). Germline values: CDR1 MNHNY, CDR2 SVGAGI (reference sequence). V was trimmed by 2 bases and J by 4 bases, leaving 11 bases between them. The CDR3 has 15 amino acids. CDR3 sequence: CASSYGTMGTGELFF. CDR3 DNA: TGTGCCAGCAGTTACGGGACCATGGGCACCGGGGAGCTGTTTTTT.

V usage is TRBV2 and J usage is TRBJ1-1, with a tentative D call TRBD1 (5 bases). V was cut by 3 bases and J by 5 bases, with 13 bases left in between. CDR3 length: 14 amino acids. Per germline, CDR1 SNHLY and CDR2 FYNNEI. CDR3 sequence: CASSDREFRTEAFF. The DNA of the CDR3 is TGTGCCAGCAGTGACAGGGAGTTTCGGACTGAAGCTTTCTTT.

J is TRBJ1-4 and V is TRBV30, with D possibly matching TRBD1 (5 bases). Deletions cut 1 base from V and 6 bases from J, with 15 bases between. The CDR3 totals 15 residues. Germline CDR1 reads GTSNPN; CDR2 reads SVGIG (reference sequence). Here the CDR3 reads CAWSARQSFDEKLFF. Written as DNA, the CDR3 is TGTGCCTGGAGTGCACGACAGTCCTTTGATGAAAAACTGTTTTTT.

The V call is TRBV6-5, the J call TRBJ2-1; D unresolved. V was pared by 6 bases and J by 7 bases, with 10 bases between. The CDR3 has 12 residues. Germline V gives CDR1 MNHEY, CDR2 SVGAGI. The CDR3 DNA sequence: TGTGCCAGCAGCTTCAGTGGGAATGAGCAGTTCTTC. It specifies CASSFSGNEQFF.

The rearrangement joins TRBV6-6 to TRBJ2-7, with 12 bases lining up with TRBD2. Germline CDR1 and CDR2: MNHNY and SVGAGI (reference sequence). There are 14 residues in the CDR3. Losses at the gene ends were 5 bases for V and 2 bases for J; bases not matched to a gene: 1. The CDR3 is CASSTSGGTYEQYF. CDR3 sequence (DNA): TGTGCCAGCAGTACTAGCGGGGGGACCTACGAGCAGTACTTC.